The entry that follows covers one T cell receptor (beta chain) sequence. Original processing methods: Cell counts per sample came from amplifying reference gene primers. The protocol was immunoSEQ multiplex PCR, while the TCRdb copy is restricted to in-frame clones and leaves out a portion. The DNA was the basis for D and trimming; V, J and clone size are from that table. This table has around 100,000 clones, around four fifths appearing once. This CDR3 comprises 13 residues. Germline-derived CDR1 and CDR2 are SQVTM and ANQGSEA. With 6 bases clipped from V and 3 bases from J, the junction kept 7 bases outside the gene matches. This sample stems from a study of blood T cell repertoires in COVID-19. Study background: The samples span acute and convalescent COVID-19 from the United States, Italy and Spain. Sample material is recorded as cDNA or gDNA derived from T cells, B-cell-depleted T cells, or PBMCs.

The receptor comes from an older man with active or convalescent COVID-19. This chain joins TRBV29-1 and TRBJ2-5; 7 bases agree with TRBD2. The sequencing sample was made of peripheral blood. This CDR3 reads CSVGSGIEETQYF. In DNA, the CDR3 is TGCAGCGTCGGAAGCGGGATTGAAGAGACCCAGTACTTC.